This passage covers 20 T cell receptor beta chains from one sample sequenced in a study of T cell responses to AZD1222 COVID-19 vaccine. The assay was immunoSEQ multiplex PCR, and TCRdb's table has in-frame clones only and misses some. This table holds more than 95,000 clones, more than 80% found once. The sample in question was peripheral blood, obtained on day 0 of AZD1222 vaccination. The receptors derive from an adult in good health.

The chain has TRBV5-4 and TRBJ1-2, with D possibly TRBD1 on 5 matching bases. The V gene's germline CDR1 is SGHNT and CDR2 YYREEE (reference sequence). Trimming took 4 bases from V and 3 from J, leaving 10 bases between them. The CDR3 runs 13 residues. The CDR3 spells CASSARGDYGYTF. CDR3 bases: TGTGCCAGCAGCGCTCGGGGCGACTATGGCTACACCTTC.

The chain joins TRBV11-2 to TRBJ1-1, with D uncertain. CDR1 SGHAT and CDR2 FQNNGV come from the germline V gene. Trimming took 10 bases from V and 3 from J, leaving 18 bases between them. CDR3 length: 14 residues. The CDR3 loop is CATDDGWRDTEAFF. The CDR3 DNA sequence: TGTGCCACCGACGACGGGTGGCGGGACACTGAAGCTTTCTTT. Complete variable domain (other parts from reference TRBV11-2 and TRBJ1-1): EAGVAQSPRYKIIEKRQSVAFWCNPISGHATLYWYQQILGQGPKLLIQFQNNGVVDDSQLPKDRFSAERLKGVDSTLKIQPAKLEDSAVYLCATDDGWRDTEAFFGQGTRLTVV.

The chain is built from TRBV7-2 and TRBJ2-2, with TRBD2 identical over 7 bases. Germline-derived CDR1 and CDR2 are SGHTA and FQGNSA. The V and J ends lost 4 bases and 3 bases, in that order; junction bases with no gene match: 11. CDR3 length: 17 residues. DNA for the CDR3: TGTGCCAGCAGCTCCCGGGGGGAGGGTTTCCACACCGGGGAGCTGTTTTTT. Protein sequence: CASSSRGEGFHTGELFF.

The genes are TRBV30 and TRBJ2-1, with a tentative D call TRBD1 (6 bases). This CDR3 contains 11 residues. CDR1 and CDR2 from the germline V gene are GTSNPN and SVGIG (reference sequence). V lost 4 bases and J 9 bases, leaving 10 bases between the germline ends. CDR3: CAWTGEREQFF. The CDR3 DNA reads TGTGCCTGGACAGGGGAACGTGAGCAGTTCTTC.

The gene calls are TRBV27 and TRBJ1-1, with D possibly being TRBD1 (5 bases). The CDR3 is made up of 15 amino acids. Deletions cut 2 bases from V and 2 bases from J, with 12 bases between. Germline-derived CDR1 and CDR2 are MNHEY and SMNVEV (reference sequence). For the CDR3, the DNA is TGTGCCAGCAGTTTACCCGGCAGGGCAAACACTGAAGCTTTCTTT. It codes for CASSLPGRANTEAFF.

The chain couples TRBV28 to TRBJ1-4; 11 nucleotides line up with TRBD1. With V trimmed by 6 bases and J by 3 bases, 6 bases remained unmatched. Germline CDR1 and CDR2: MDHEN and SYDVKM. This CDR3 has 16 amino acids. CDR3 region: CASSSGQGAANEKLFF. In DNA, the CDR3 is TGTGCCAGCAGCAGCGGACAGGGGGCGGCTAATGAAAAACTGTTTTTT. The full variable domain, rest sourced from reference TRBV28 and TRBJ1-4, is DVKVTQSSRYLVKRTGEKVFLECVQDMDHENMFWYRQDPGLGLRLIYFSYDVKMKEKGDIPEGYSVSREKKERFSLILESASTNQTSMYLCASSSGQGAANEKLFFGSGTQLSVL.

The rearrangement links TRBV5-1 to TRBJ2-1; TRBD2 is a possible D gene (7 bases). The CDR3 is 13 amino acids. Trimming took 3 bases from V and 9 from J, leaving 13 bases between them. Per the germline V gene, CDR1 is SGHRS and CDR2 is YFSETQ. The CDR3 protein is CASSSGGRGEQFF. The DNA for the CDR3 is TGCGCCAGCAGCTCGGGGGGCCGTGGTGAGCAGTTCTTC.

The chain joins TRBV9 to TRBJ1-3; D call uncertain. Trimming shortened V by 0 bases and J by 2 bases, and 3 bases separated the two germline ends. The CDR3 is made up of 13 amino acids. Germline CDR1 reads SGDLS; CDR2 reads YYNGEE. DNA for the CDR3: TGTGCCAGCAGCGTAGCACCTGGAAACACCATATATTTT. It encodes CASSVAPGNTIYF.

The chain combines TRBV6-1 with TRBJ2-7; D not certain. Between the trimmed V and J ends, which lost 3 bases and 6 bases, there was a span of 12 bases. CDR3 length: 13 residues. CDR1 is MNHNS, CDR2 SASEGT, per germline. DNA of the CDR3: TGTGCCAGCAGTGATTCCAAAATGAGCGAGCAGTACTTC. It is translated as CASSDSKMSEQYF.

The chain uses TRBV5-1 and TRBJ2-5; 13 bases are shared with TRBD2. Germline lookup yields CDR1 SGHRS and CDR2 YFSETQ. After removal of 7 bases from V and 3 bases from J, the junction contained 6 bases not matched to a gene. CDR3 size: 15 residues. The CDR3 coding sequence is TGCGCCAGCCGCACCGGGACTAGCGGGGAAGAGACCCAGTACTTC. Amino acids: CASRTGTSGEETQYF. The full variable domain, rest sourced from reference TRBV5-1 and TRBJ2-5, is KAGVTQTPRYLIKTRGQQVTLSCSPISGHRSVSWYQQTPGQGLQFLFEYFSETQRNKGNFPGRFSGRQFSNSRSEMNVSTLELGDSALYLCASRTGTSGEETQYFGPGTRLLVL.

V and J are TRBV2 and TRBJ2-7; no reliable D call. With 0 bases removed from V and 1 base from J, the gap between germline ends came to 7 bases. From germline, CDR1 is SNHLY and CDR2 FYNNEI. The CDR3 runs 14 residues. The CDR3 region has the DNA TGTGCCAGCAGTGAAGCGCTGGAGTCCTACGAGCAGTACTTC. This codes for CASSEALESYEQYF.

The CDR3 DNA reads TGTGCCAGCACCGAGGACAGGGCCTACGAGCAGTACTTC. Its translation is CASTEDRAYEQYF. This chain uses TRBV28 with TRBJ2-7, with 8 positions matching TRBD1. With 7 bases clipped from V and 2 bases from J, the junction kept 4 bases outside the gene matches. This CDR3 has 13 residues. In germline, CDR1 is MDHEN, CDR2 SYDVKM. Full variable domain (remainder filled in from reference TRBV28 and TRBJ2-7): DVKVTQSSRYLVKRTGEKVFLECVQDMDHENMFWYRQDPGLGLRLIYFSYDVKMKEKGDIPEGYSVSREKKERFSLILESASTNQTSMYLCASTEDRAYEQYFGPGTRLTVT.

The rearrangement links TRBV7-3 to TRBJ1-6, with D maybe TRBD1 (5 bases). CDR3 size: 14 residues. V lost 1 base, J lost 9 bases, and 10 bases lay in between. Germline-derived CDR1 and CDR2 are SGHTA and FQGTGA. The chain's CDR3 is CASSLKGRGSPLHF. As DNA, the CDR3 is TGTGCCAGCAGCTTAAAGGGGCGGGGTTCACCCCTCCACTTT.

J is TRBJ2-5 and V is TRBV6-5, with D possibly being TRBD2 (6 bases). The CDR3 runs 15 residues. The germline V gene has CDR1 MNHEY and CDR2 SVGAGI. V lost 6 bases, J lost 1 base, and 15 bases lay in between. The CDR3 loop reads CASSPPPGLQETQYF. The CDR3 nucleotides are TGTGCCAGCAGCCCCCCTCCGGGACTCCAAGAGACCCAGTACTTC.

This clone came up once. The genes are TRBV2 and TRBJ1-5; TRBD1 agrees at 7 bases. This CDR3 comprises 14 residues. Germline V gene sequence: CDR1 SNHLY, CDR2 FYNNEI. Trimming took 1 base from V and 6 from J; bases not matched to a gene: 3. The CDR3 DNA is TGTGCCAGCAGTGAAGGACAGGGTATTCAGCCCCAGCATTTT. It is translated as CASSEGQGIQPQHF.

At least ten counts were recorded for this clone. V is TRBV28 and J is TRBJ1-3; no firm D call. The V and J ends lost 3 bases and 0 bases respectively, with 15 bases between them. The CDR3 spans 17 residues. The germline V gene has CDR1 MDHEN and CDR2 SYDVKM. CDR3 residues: CASSFLTLLDSGNTIYF. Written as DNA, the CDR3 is TGTGCCAGCAGTTTTTTAACCCTTTTAGACTCTGGAAACACCATATATTTT.

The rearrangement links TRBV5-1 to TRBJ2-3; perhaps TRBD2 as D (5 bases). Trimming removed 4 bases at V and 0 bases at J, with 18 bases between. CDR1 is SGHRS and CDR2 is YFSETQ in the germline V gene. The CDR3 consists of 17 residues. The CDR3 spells CASSQSRGPGSTDTQYF. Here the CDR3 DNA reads TGCGCCAGCAGCCAATCTAGAGGGCCGGGAAGCACAGATACGCAGTATTTT.

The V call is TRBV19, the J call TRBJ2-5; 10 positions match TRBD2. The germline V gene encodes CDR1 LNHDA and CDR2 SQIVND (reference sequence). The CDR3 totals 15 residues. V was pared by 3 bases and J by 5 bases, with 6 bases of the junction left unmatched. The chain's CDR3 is CASSISSGGYETQYF. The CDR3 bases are TGTGCCAGTAGTATTAGTAGCGGGGGGTATGAGACCCAGTACTTC.

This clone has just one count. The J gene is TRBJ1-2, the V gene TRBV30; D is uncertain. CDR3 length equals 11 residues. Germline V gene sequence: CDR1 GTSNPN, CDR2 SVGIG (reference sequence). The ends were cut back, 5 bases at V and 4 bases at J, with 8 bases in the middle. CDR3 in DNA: TGTGCCTGGGGAGGGCCCTATGGCTACACCTTC. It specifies CAWGGPYGYTF.

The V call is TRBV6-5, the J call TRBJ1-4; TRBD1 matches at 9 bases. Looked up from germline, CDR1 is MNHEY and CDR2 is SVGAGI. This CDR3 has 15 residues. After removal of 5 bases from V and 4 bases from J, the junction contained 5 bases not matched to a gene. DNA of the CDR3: TGTGCCAGCAGTCGACAGGGGGTGGGTAATGAAAAACTGTTTTTT. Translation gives CASSRQGVGNEKLFF.